This record concerns one T cell receptor beta chain sequence. Its antigen remains unknown. Per the germline V gene, CDR1 is MGHDK and CDR2 is SYGVNS. The V end was cut by 1 base, the J end by 4 bases, with 10 bases between. This CDR3 contains 15 residues. This table comes from immunoSEQ multiplex PCR, and its TCRdb copy is limited to in-frame clones, with some not included. The sample includes roughly 80,000 clones, approximately 81% of them seen just once. The record originates from a study of PD-1 blockade in mismatch repair-deficient tumors. At the level of the study: Patients had approximately 12 mismatch repair-deficient cancer types and were previously treated and progressing. Study results and limitations: Tumor-resident clones, often undetectable pretreatment in blood, expanded then contracted after pembrolizumab.

PCR or immunohistochemistry showed mismatch repair deficiency in every enrolled patient. Three pembrolizumab responders had their TCRs sequenced. This clonotype was sampled from an adult with mismatch repair-deficient cancer. This specimen was peripheral blood, taken 12 weeks after starting pembrolizumab. The V gene is TRBV25-1, the J gene TRBJ1-4, with D hard to call. In nucleotides, the CDR3 is TGTGCCAGCAGTGAATTTCGGACCCTTAATGAAAAACTGTTTTTT. Its translation: CASSEFRTLNEKLFF.